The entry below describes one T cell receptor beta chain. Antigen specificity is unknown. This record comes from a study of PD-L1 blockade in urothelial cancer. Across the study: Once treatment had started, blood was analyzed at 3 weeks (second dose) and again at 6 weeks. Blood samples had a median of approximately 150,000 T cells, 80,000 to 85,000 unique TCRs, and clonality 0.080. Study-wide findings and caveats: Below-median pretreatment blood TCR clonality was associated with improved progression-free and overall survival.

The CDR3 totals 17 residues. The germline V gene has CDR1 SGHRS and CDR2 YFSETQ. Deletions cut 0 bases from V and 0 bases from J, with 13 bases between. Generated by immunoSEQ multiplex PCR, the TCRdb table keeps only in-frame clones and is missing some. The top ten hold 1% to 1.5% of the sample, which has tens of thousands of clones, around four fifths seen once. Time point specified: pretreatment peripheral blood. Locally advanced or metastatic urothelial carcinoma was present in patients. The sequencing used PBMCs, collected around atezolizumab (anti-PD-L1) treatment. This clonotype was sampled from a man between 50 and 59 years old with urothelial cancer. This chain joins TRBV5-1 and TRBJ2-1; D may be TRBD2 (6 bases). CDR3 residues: CASSLGGHGSSYNEQFF. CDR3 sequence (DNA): TGCGCCAGCAGCTTGGGCGGTCACGGGAGCTCCTACAATGAGCAGTTCTTC.